These 14 T cell receptor beta chains were all obtained from the same sample, sequenced in a study of cytomegalovirus exposure and HLA in healthy donors. A multiplex PCR was run with 60 Vbeta primers and 13 Jbeta primers. TCRdb's copy holds only in-frame clones and misses some; the assay was immunoSEQ multiplex PCR. The sample gives 80,000 to 100,000 clones, around 77% of which show up once; roughly 3% is in the top ten. The sequenced sample was PBMCs. The receptors derive from a man between 35 and 55 years old in good health and CMV-seronegative.

This clone is large by share. The genes are TRBV28 and TRBJ1-1; TRBD1 aligns across 7 bases. Germline CDR1 is MDHEN and CDR2 is SYDVKM. The V segment lost 3 bases and the J segment 0 bases; nucleotides outside the gene matches: 7. The CDR3 totals 16 residues. This CDR3 reads CASSFPPTGMNTEAFF. CDR3 DNA: TGTGCCAGCAGTTTCCCACCGACAGGGATGAACACTGAAGCTTTCTTT.

This clone appeared a single time. This sequence joins TRBV28 and TRBJ1-5; D remains ambiguous. The CDR3 sequence is 16 residues long. The germline V gene encodes CDR1 MDHEN and CDR2 SYDVKM. The V and J ends lost 1 base and 0 bases respectively, with 10 bases between them. CDR3 residues: CASSLLRSYSNQPQHF. The CDR3 DNA reads TGTGCCAGCAGTTTATTGAGGTCCTATAGCAATCAGCCCCAGCATTTT. Drawing the rest from reference TRBV28 and TRBJ1-5, the complete variable domain is DVKVTQSSRYLVKRTGEKVFLECVQDMDHENMFWYRQDPGLGLRLIYFSYDVKMKEKGDIPEGYSVSREKKERFSLILESASTNQTSMYLCASSLLRSYSNQPQHFGDGTRLSIL.

This clone occurred a few times. V is TRBV6-4 and J is TRBJ2-3, with TRBD2 matching 15 bases. This CDR3 spans 16 amino acids. J lost 3 bases, V lost 2 bases, and 0 bases had no gene match. CDR1 and CDR2 from the germline V gene are MRHNA and SNTAGT. The DNA for the CDR3 is TGTGCCAGCAGTGACGGGACTAGCGGGGGGACAGATACGCAGTATTTT. Translated, it gives CASSDGTSGGTDTQYF.

This clone was detected once. The V and J genes are TRBV6-1 and TRBJ2-3; 7 bases fit TRBD2. CDR3 length equals 13 residues. V trimming: 8 bases; J trimming: 2 bases; junction bases outside the gene matches: 4. Germline V gene lookup returns CDR1 MNHNS and CDR2 SASEGT. The CDR3 coding sequence is TGTGCCAGCCATAGCGGGCCCACAGATACGCAGTATTTT. Residues: CASHSGPTDTQYF.

The chain joins TRBV2 to TRBJ2-7, with D unclear. Germline loops: CDR1 SNHLY, CDR2 FYNNEI. The V end was cut by 2 bases, the J end by 2 bases, with 4 bases between. The CDR3 has 12 residues. CDR3 in amino acids: CASSEQTYEQYF. In DNA, the CDR3 is TGTGCCAGCAGTGAACAAACCTACGAGCAGTACTTC.

The V call is TRBV2, the J call TRBJ2-3; 8 bases are a match to TRBD1. Germline V gene lookup returns CDR1 SNHLY and CDR2 FYNNEI. With 5 bases clipped from V and 4 bases from J, the junction kept 5 bases outside the gene matches. The CDR3 is 14 amino acids. The CDR3 protein is CASSQQGDADTQYF. The CDR3 nucleotides read TGTGCCAGCAGTCAACAGGGGGATGCAGATACGCAGTATTTT.

The chain carries TRBV30 and TRBJ1-6; 7 positions agree with TRBD1. Germline V gives CDR1 GTSNPN, CDR2 SVGIG (reference sequence). V shed 5 bases, J shed 0 bases, and the junction held 7 bases outside the gene matches. CDR3 size: 16 residues. CDR3 nucleotides: TGTGCCTGGCAGGGACAGTCGAGCTCCTATAATTCACCCCTCCACTTT. It codes for CAWQGQSSSYNSPLHF.

This chain joins TRBV7-8 and TRBJ1-4, with 8 bases aligning to TRBD1. Per the germline V gene, CDR1 is SGHVS and CDR2 is FQNEAQ. The CDR3 extends over 15 amino acids. V dropped 7 bases and J dropped 6; count of bases not matched to a gene: 10. The CDR3 region is CASNAGQDAHEKLFF. CDR3 sequence (DNA): TGTGCCAGCAACGCGGGACAGGACGCGCATGAAAAACTGTTTTTT.

The V gene is TRBV7-9, the J gene TRBJ2-1, with a possible D match to TRBD1 (6 bases). V lost 6 bases to trimming and J lost 8 bases, with 17 bases between them. Germline CDR1 reads SEHNR; CDR2 reads FQNEAQ (reference sequence). This CDR3 is 14 amino acids long. DNA for the CDR3: TGTGCCAGCAGGGGGGCGTCGGGTTCCGATGAGCAGTTCTTC. Amino acids: CASRGASGSDEQFF.

The chain employs TRBV7-9 and TRBJ2-7; maybe TRBD1 (5 bases). The CDR3 covers 12 residues. Germline lookup yields CDR1 SEHNR and CDR2 FQNEAQ (reference sequence). Between the trimmed V and J ends, which lost 5 bases and 6 bases, there was a span of 11 bases. CDR3 loop: CASSAGSGEQYF. CDR3 in DNA: TGTGCCAGCAGCGCAGGGTCCGGCGAGCAGTACTTC. Combining the CDR3 with reference TRBV7-9 and TRBJ2-7 gives the whole variable domain DTGVSQNPRHKITKRGQNVTFRCDPISEHNRLYWYRQTLGQGPEFLTYFQNEAQLEKSRLLSDRFSAERPKGSFSTLEIQRTEQGDSAMYLCASSAGSGEQYFGPGTRLTVT.

V gene TRBV5-4 combines with J gene TRBJ2-2, with D perhaps TRBD1 (6 bases). Trimming left V 2 bases short and J 4 bases short, with 15 bases between. The CDR3 is made up of 16 amino acids. Germline V gene lookup returns CDR1 SGHNT and CDR2 YYREEE (reference sequence). DNA for the CDR3: TGTGCCAGCAGCTTCGCCCCAGGGGCGGGCACCGGGGAGCTGTTTTTT. Protein sequence: CASSFAPGAGTGELFF.

About this clone: One end of the junction does not line up with germline, which may come from a read error. This rearrangement joins TRBV5-1 to TRBJ2-7, with 9 bases that match TRBD2. This CDR3 is 19 amino acids long. Germline V gives CDR1 SGHRS, CDR2 YFSETQ. The CDR3 nucleotides are TGCGCCAGCAGCTTGGATCGGGGTAGCGGGAGTATGGGTTCCTACGAGCAGCACTTC. This sequence encodes CASSLDRGSGSMGSYEQHF.

The chain couples TRBV6-5 to TRBJ1-6; the D gene is possibly TRBD1 (5 bases). V lost 6 bases and J lost 4, with 10 bases in between. Germline V lookup: CDR1 MNHEY, CDR2 SVGAGI. The CDR3 has 14 amino acids. The CDR3 DNA sequence: TGTGCCAGCAGAGCCGGGACTTATAATTCACCCCTCCACTTT. Translating it yields CASRAGTYNSPLHF.

This chain uses TRBV5-1 with TRBJ1-6; 7 nucleotides line up with TRBD1. V shed 5 bases, J shed 0 bases, and the junction held 11 bases outside the gene matches. Germline CDR1 SGHRS, CDR2 YFSETQ. The CDR3 has 18 amino acids. The CDR3 sequence is CASRYMDRPNSYNSPLHF. As DNA, the CDR3 is TGCGCCAGCAGATACATGGACAGGCCGAACTCCTATAATTCACCCCTCCACTTT.